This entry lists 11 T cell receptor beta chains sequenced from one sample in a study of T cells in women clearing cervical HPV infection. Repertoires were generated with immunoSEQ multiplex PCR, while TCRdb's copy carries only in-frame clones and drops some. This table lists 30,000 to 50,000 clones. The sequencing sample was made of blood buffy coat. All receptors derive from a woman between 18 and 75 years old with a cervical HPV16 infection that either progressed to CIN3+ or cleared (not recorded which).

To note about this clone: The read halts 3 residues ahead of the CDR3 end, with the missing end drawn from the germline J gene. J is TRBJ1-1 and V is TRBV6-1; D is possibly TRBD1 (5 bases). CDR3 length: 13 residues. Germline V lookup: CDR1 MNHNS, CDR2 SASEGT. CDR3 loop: CASSEAGAVEAFF. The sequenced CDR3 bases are TGTGCCAGCAGTGAAGCAGGGGCAGTCGAA.

CDR3 region: CASSLDTGGLYGYTF. CDR3 bases read: TGTGCCAGCAGCTTAGATACTGGCGGTCTCTATGGC. The chain carries TRBV11-2 and TRBJ1-2; D call uncertain. The read ends 3 residues shy of where the CDR3 ends; the end is completed using the germline J gene. V was trimmed by 0 bases and J by 4 bases, leaving 12 bases between them. The germline V gene encodes CDR1 SGHAT and CDR2 FQNNGV. The CDR3 totals 15 residues.

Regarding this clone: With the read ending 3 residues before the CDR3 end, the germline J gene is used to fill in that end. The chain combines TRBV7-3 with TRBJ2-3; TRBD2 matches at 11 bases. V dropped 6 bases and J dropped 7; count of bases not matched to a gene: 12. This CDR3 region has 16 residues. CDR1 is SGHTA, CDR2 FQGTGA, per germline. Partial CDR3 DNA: TGTGCCAGCAGATCAAATAGCGGGGGGGCCCTCCATACG. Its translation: CASRSNSGGALHT. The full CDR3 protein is CASRSNSGGALHTQYF. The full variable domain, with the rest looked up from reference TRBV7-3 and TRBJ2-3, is GAGVSQTPSNKVTEKGKYVELRCDPISGHTALYWYRQSLGQGPEFLIYFQGTGAADDSGLPNDRFFAVRPEGSVSTLKIQRTERGDSAVYLCASRSNSGGALHTQYFGPGTRLTVL.

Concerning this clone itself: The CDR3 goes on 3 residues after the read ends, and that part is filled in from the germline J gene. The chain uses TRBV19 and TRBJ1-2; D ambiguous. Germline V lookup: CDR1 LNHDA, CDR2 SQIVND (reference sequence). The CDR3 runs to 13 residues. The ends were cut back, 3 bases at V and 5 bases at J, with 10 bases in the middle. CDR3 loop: CASSMRTPYGYTF. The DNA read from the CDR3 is TGTGCCAGTAGTATGAGAACTCCTTATGGC.

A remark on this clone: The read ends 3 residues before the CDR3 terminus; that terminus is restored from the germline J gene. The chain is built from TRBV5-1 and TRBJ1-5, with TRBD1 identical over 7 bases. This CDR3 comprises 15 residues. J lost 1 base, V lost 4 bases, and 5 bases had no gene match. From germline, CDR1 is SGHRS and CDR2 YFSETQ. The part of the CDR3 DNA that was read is TGCGCCAGCAGCAGAACGACAGGGAGCAATCAGCCC. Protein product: CASSRTTGSNQP. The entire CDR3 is CASSRTTGSNQPQHF.

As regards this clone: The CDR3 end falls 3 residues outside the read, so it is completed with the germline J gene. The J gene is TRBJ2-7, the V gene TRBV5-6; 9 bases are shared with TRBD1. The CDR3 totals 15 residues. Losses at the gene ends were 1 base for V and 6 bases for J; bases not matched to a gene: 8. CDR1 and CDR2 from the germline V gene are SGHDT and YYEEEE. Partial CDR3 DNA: TGTGCCAGCAGCTTGTACGGGACAGGGCTTGGCGAG. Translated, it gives CASSLYGTGLGE. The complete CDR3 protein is CASSLYGTGLGEQYF.

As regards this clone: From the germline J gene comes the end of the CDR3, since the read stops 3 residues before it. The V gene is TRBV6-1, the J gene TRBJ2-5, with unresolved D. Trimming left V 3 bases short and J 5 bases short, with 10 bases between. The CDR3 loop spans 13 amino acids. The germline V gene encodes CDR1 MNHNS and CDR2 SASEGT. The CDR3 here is CASSDTEAETQYF. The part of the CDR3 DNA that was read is TGTGCCAGCAGTGATACGGAAGCGGAGACC.

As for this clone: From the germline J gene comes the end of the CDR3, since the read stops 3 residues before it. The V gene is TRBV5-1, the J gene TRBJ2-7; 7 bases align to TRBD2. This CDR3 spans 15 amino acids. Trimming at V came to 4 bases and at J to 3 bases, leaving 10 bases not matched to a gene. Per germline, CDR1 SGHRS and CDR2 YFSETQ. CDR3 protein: CASSPRDRGDYEQYF. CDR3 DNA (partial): TGCGCCAGCAGCCCCCGGGACCGGGGGGACTACGAG.

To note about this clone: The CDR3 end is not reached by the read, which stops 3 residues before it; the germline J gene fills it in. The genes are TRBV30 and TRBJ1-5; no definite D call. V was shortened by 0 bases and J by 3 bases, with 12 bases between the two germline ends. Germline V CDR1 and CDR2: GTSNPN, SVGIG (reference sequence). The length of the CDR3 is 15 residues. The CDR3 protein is CAWSVETQVNQPQHF. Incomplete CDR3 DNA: TGTGCCTGGAGTGTAGAGACACAAGTCAATCAGCCC.

Partial CDR3 DNA: TGTGCCAGCACCTCTTTGGGAGGCGGGGGAAACAATGAG. It codes for CASTSLGGGGNNE. Given in full, the CDR3 is CASTSLGGGGNNEQFF. The V and J genes are TRBV6-2 or TRBV6-3 and TRBJ2-1; 7 positions match TRBD2. The CDR3 end falls 3 residues outside the read, so it is completed with the germline J gene. Unmatched junction bases numbered 14, after V lost 7 bases and J lost 5 bases. Germline CDR1 and CDR2: MNHEY and SVGEGT. The CDR3 is made up of 16 amino acids.

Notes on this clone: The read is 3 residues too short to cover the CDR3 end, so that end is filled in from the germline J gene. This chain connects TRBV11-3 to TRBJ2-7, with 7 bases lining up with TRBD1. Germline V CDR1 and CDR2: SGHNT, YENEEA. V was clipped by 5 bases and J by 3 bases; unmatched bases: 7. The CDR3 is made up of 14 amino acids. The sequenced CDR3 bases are TGTGCCAGCAGCCAGAACAGGGGAAACTACGAG. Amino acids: CASSQNRGNYE. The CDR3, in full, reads CASSQNRGNYEQYF.